The 32 T cell receptor beta chains presented below share a single source sample, sequenced in a study of T cells in Graves' hyperthyroidism and ophthalmopathy. There were TCR beta CDR3 regions amplified from RNA transcripts. A first-round RT-PCR of the TCR CDR3 used the HTBI primer set. TCRdb re-derived calls from the multiplex PCR reads in MiXCR, one entry per CDR3 protein. The data contain fewer than 400,000 distinct CDR3 sequences, approximately 14% of them singletons. The sequencing input was blood. These receptors were obtained from a woman in her late teens or twenties with Graves' hyperthyroidism that later progressed to Graves' ophthalmopathy.

Only a few counts were recorded for this clonotype. A much larger clone differs by one base, so this may be a read error. The rearrangement joins TRBV2 to TRBJ2-1, with 9 bases identical to TRBD1. CDR1 and CDR2 (germline): SNHLY, FYNNEI. The CDR3 totals 15 residues. CDR3 amino acids: CASSPGQGPGNEQLF. The CDR3 DNA is TGTGCCAGCAGTCCGGGACAGGGTCCCGGCAATGAGCAGCTCTTC.

This clonotype was observed at least ten times. The rearrangement uses TRBV6-1 and TRBJ2-1; D is uncertain. Trimming pared 2 bases from V and 6 bases from J, leaving 11 bases between. Germline loops: CDR1 MNHNS, CDR2 SASEGT. There are 14 residues in the CDR3. The CDR3 protein is CASSEKGIANEQFF. The DNA of the CDR3 is TGTGCCAGCAGTGAAAAAGGAATAGCCAATGAGCAGTTCTTC.

This clonotype has ten or more counts. This chain connects TRBV7-9 to TRBJ2-7; 9 positions agree with TRBD1. Per germline, CDR1 SEHNR and CDR2 FQNEAQ (reference sequence). Trimming took 5 bases from V and 3 from J; bases not matched to a gene: 8. The CDR3 consists of 15 residues. The CDR3: CASSANTGGNYEQYF. The CDR3 bases are TGTGCCAGCAGCGCAAACACAGGGGGCAACTACGAGCAGTACTTC.

This chain links TRBV5-1 with TRBJ2-5, with a weak D call TRBD1 (5 bases). V dropped 0 bases and J dropped 5 bases, with 14 bases sitting between them. CDR1 is SGHRS, CDR2 YFSETQ, per germline. This CDR3 is 15 amino acids long. The CDR3 is CASSLDYQGWETQYF. As DNA, the CDR3 is TGCGCCAGCAGCTTGGACTACCAGGGTTGGGAGACCCAGTACTTC.

The V gene is TRBV4-2, the J gene TRBJ2-3; 9 bases map to TRBD2. The germline V gene encodes CDR1 LGHNA and CDR2 YNFKEQ. The CDR3 is 16 amino acids. V trimming: 1 base; J trimming: 1 base; junction bases outside the gene matches: 3. CDR3 in amino acids: CASSQVGGRGTDTQYF. The CDR3 DNA reads TGTGCCAGCAGCCAAGTGGGCGGGAGGGGCACAGATACGCAGTATTTT.

This clonotype was detected ten times or more. An end of the junction differs from the germline gene, which may be a read error. The CDR3 is CASSSTTSGTDTQYF. The DNA of the CDR3 is TGTGCTAGCAGCTCCACGACTAGCGGGACAGATACGCAGTATTTT. The chain recombines TRBV7-7 with TRBJ2-3, with TRBD2 identical over 10 bases. The CDR3 length is 15 residues. Germline lookup yields CDR1 SSHAT and CDR2 FNYEAQ (reference sequence).

The chain combines TRBV7-9 with TRBJ2-1; D perhaps matches TRBD2 (5 bases). Germline V gene data show CDR1 as SEHNR and CDR2 as FQNEAQ (reference sequence). This CDR3 has 14 residues. V was trimmed by 8 bases and J by 3 bases, leaving 14 bases between them. The CDR3 DNA follows: TGTGCCAGCCTAGGTTCGGAGGACTACAATGAGCAGTTCTTC. Translated, it gives CASLGSEDYNEQFF. The full variable domain, in which reference TRBV7-9 and TRBJ2-1 provide the parts outside the CDR3, is DTGVSQNPRHKITKRGQNVTFRCDPISEHNRLYWYRQTLGQGPEFLTYFQNEAQLEKSRLLSDRFSAERPKGSFSTLEIQRTEQGDSAMYLCASLGSEDYNEQFFGPGTRLTVL.

The CDR3 protein is CASSSWDNYNEQFF. The CDR3 coding sequence is TGTGCCAGCAGCTCCTGGGACAACTACAATGAGCAGTTCTTC. The chain links TRBV7-6 to TRBJ2-1; a weak D match, TRBD1 (6 bases). V was clipped by 4 bases and J by 3 bases, with 10 bases between them. Germline CDR1 and CDR2: SGHVS and FNYEAQ. The CDR3 has 14 residues.

Notes on this clonotype: The junction differs from germline at one of its ends, possibly a read error. The chain couples TRBV12-3 or TRBV12-4 to TRBJ2-2; D possibly corresponds to TRBD2 (5 bases). The CDR3 loop spans 12 amino acids. Here the CDR3 DNA reads TGTGCCAGCAGTTTAGGTTCCGGGGAGCCGTTTTTT. Translated, it gives CASSLGSGEPFF.

J is TRBJ1-1 and V is TRBV30; D uncertain. Germline V CDR1 and CDR2: GTSNPN, SVGIG (reference sequence). V was cut by 0 bases and J by 3 bases, with 5 bases left in between. The CDR3 spans 12 residues. CDR3 sequence (DNA): TGTGCCTGGAGTGTAGGGCACACTGAAGCTTTCTTT. As protein: CAWSVGHTEAFF.

The J gene is TRBJ2-5, the V gene TRBV20-1; TRBD2 is a possible D gene (7 bases). The CDR3 totals 17 residues. The germline gives CDR1 DFQATT, CDR2 SNEGSKA (reference sequence). The ends were cut back, 0 bases at V and 7 bases at J, with 24 bases in the middle. The CDR3 DNA follows: TGCAGTGCTAGAGATCAGATGGGGGGCGGGAGTTTTGGGACCCAGTACTTC. Translated: CSARDQMGGGSFGTQYF.

This clonotype was counted many times. The chain is built from TRBV13 and TRBJ2-5; 8 bases are a match to TRBD2. Germline V gives CDR1 PRHDT, CDR2 FYEKMQ (reference sequence). The ends lost 4 bases at V and 2 bases at J; junction bases unmatched: 6. CDR3 size: 15 residues. Here the CDR3 reads CASSSRGRRQETQYF. CDR3 nucleotide sequence: TGTGCCAGCAGCTCCCGCGGGAGGAGGCAAGAGACCCAGTACTTC.

The V call is TRBV9, the J call TRBJ2-1; TRBD2 agrees at 10 bases. J lost 8 bases, V lost 6 bases, and 11 bases had no gene match. The CDR3 covers 15 residues. Germline CDR1 reads SGDLS; CDR2 reads YYNGEE. The CDR3 DNA sequence: TGTGCCAGCACCCGGCTAGCGGGAGTAATAGATGAGCAGTTCTTC. This sequence encodes CASTRLAGVIDEQFF.

This clonotype appeared many times. J is TRBJ2-1 and V is TRBV27; 9 bases line up with TRBD2. Unmatched junction bases numbered 6, after V lost 1 base and J lost 8 bases. Germline assignment: CDR1 MNHEY and CDR2 SMNVEV (reference sequence). The CDR3 covers 15 residues. The CDR3 protein is CASSLYAGGPDEQFF. DNA for the CDR3: TGTGCCAGCAGTTTATACGCGGGAGGGCCGGATGAGCAGTTCTTC.

The table lists this clonotype with a few counts. CDR3: CASRKTGGETQYF. The CDR3 DNA reads as TGTGCCAGCAGAAAAACAGGGGGTGAGACCCAGTACTTC. The J gene is TRBJ2-5, the V gene TRBV28; 8 nucleotides line up with TRBD1. The V and J ends lost 6 bases and 5 bases, in that order; junction bases with no gene match: 5. The CDR3 loop spans 13 amino acids. Germline-derived CDR1 and CDR2 are MDHEN and SYDVKM.

In this sample, this clonotype turned up many times. The V gene is TRBV6-1, the J gene TRBJ2-3, with 10 bases lining up with TRBD2. J lost 7 bases, V lost 6 bases, and 13 bases had no gene match. Germline CDR1 reads MNHNS; CDR2 reads SASEGT. The CDR3 loop spans 16 amino acids. The CDR3 DNA follows: TGTGCCAGCAGGCGACAGCGGGAGGGCCTATATAATACGCAGTATTTT. This codes for CASRRQREGLYNTQYF.

The chain is built from TRBV28 and TRBJ1-3; 7 bases are shared with TRBD1. The V segment lost 6 bases and the J segment 4 bases; nucleotides outside the gene matches: 9. CDR3 length: 15 residues. Germline CDR1 reads MDHEN; CDR2 reads SYDVKM. The CDR3 region is CASSPPRTGGNTIYF. The CDR3 DNA is TGTGCCAGCAGCCCCCCAAGGACAGGAGGAAACACCATATATTTT.

Only a few counts were recorded for this clonotype. The rearrangement uses TRBV29-1 and TRBJ2-1; D perhaps matches TRBD2 (6 bases). The CDR3 has 13 amino acids. CDR1 and CDR2 from the germline V gene are SQVTM and ANQGSEA. Trimming shortened V by 5 bases and J by 6 bases, and 14 bases separated the two germline ends. CDR3 in amino acids: CSVRTIPGNEQFF. CDR3 nucleotides: TGCAGCGTTCGGACTATTCCCGGCAATGAGCAGTTCTTC.

This clonotype was counted between two and nine times. The V and J genes are TRBV28 and TRBJ1-2, with 7 bases identical to TRBD1. This CDR3 comprises 13 residues. Trimming at V came to 5 bases and at J to 7 bases, leaving 7 bases not matched to a gene. Germline lookup yields CDR1 MDHEN and CDR2 SYDVKM. DNA of the CDR3: TGTGCCAGCAGTAGAGACAGGGTATTTGGCTACACCTTC. Amino acids: CASSRDRVFGYTF.

There are many counts of this clonotype. The rearrangement links TRBV2 to TRBJ2-7, with 10 bases fitting TRBD2. The ends lost 2 bases at V and 4 bases at J; junction bases unmatched: 8. The CDR3 loop spans 16 amino acids. In germline, CDR1 is SNHLY, CDR2 FYNNEI. The CDR3 sequence: CASSERSGRARYEQYF. The CDR3 DNA is TGTGCCAGCAGTGAAAGGAGCGGGAGGGCCAGATACGAGCAGTACTTC.

This clonotype was seen repeatedly, ten times or more. The chain recombines TRBV11-3 with TRBJ2-5; possibly TRBD2 for D (6 bases). Germline values: CDR1 SGHNT, CDR2 YENEEA. Trimming cost V 1 base and J 4 bases, with 16 bases left between them. This CDR3 is 16 amino acids long. The CDR3 sequence is CASSLGDSEALETQYF. CDR3 DNA sequence: TGTGCCAGCAGCTTAGGGGACTCCGAGGCGTTAGAGACCCAGTACTTC. Looking up the rest from reference TRBV11-3 and TRBJ2-5 gives the full variable domain: EAGVVQSPRYKIIEKKQPVAFWCNPISGHNTLYWYLQNLGQGPELLIRYENEEAVDDSQLPKDRFSAERLKGVDSTLKIQPAELGDSAVYLCASSLGDSEALETQYFGPGTRLLVL.

This clonotype has only a few counts. This chain uses TRBV27 with TRBJ2-5, with unresolved D. The germline V gene encodes CDR1 MNHEY and CDR2 SMNVEV (reference sequence). This CDR3 has 13 amino acids. Trimming took 5 bases from V and 1 from J, leaving 8 bases between them. CDR3: CASSPAAQETQYF. The DNA of the CDR3 is TGTGCCAGCAGTCCCGCAGCCCAAGAGACCCAGTACTTC.

This clonotype was seen many times. The chain recombines TRBV7-8 with TRBJ1-1; D is undetermined. Germline V lookup: CDR1 SGHVS, CDR2 FQNEAQ. The CDR3 spans 16 residues. Trimming cost V 2 bases and J 1 base, with 14 bases left between them. For the CDR3, the DNA is TGTGCCAGCAGCTTAAACGTGGCAGTATGGAACACTGAAGCTTTCTTT. It specifies CASSLNVAVWNTEAFF. The whole variable domain, filled in from reference TRBV7-8 and TRBJ1-1, reads GAGVSQSPRYKVAKRGQDVALRCDPISGHVSLFWYQQALGQGPEFLTYFQNEAQLDKSGLPSDRFFAERPEGSVSTLKIQRTQQEDSAVYLCASSLNVAVWNTEAFFGQGTRLTVV.

This clonotype has a count of ten or more. The gene calls are TRBV6-1 and TRBJ2-2; 8 nucleotides line up with TRBD1. Losses at the gene ends were 4 bases for V and 0 bases for J; bases not matched to a gene: 4. Germline lookup yields CDR1 MNHNS and CDR2 SASEGT. This CDR3 has 16 amino acids. The CDR3 region has the DNA TGTGCCAGCAGTGGACGGACAGGGCCGAACACCGGGGAGCTGTTTTTT. Its translation: CASSGRTGPNTGELFF.

Regarding this clonotype: Relative to the germline gene, one junction end is altered; a read error may explain this. The chain couples TRBV7-8 to TRBJ2-1; 12 bases match TRBD2. The CDR3 runs 17 residues. From germline, CDR1 is SGHVS and CDR2 FQNEAQ. The DNA for the CDR3 is TGTGCCAGCAGCCTAGCCCGGACTAGCGGGATTTACAATGAGCAGTTCTTC. Protein: CASSLARTSGIYNEQFF. The variable domain in full, completed from reference TRBV7-8 and TRBJ2-1, reads GAGVSQSPRYKVAKRGQDVALRCDPISGHVSLFWYQQALGQGPEFLTYFQNEAQLDKSGLPSDRFFAERPEGSVSTLKIQRTQQEDSAVYLCASSLARTSGIYNEQFFGPGTRLTVL.

The chain uses TRBV7-9 and TRBJ2-7; D is uncertain. CDR1 is SEHNR and CDR2 is FQNEAQ in the germline V gene (reference sequence). Trimming stripped 5 bases from V and 6 bases from J, with 17 bases between. The CDR3 contains 14 residues. DNA for the CDR3: TGTGCCAGCAGCCCCGTCCTGGGTTCGTCCGAGCAGTACTTC. Translation: CASSPVLGSSEQYF.

The V and J genes are TRBV7-8 and TRBJ2-3; D is ambiguous. This CDR3 is 14 amino acids long. Trimming stripped 1 base from V and 6 bases from J, with 11 bases between. Germline V gene sequence: CDR1 SGHVS, CDR2 FQNEAQ. The CDR3 loop is CASSLDEPEDTQYF. The CDR3, as DNA: TGTGCCAGCAGCTTAGACGAACCGGAGGATACGCAGTATTTT.

There are a few counts of this clonotype. The genes are TRBV7-9 and TRBJ1-1; unclear D gene. Trimming removed 2 bases at V and 0 bases at J, with 13 bases between. The CDR3 totals 16 residues. Germline V lookup: CDR1 SEHNR, CDR2 FQNEAQ (reference sequence). CDR3 DNA sequence: TGTGCCAGCAGCTTAATTAGGGTCGGAATGAACACTGAAGCTTTCTTT. This sequence encodes CASSLIRVGMNTEAFF.

This clonotype was detected a few times. The chain joins TRBV3-1 to TRBJ2-6; the D is unclear. There are 13 residues in the CDR3. Germline CDR1 is LGHDT and CDR2 is YNNKEL (reference sequence). V was trimmed by 4 bases and J by 2 bases, leaving 3 bases between them. This chain's CDR3 is CASSPPGANVLTF. CDR3 in DNA: TGTGCCAGCAGCCCCCCTGGGGCCAACGTCCTGACTTTC.

This sequence joins TRBV24-1 and TRBJ2-5; D uncertain. Trimming took off 0 bases at V and 5 bases at J, with 0 bases between the two ends. CDR1 KGHDR and CDR2 SFDVKD come from the germline V gene. This CDR3 contains 11 residues. CDR3 nucleotides: TGTGCCACCAGTGATTTGGAGACCCAGTACTTC. Its protein is CATSDLETQYF.

This clonotype was counted many times. The chain combines TRBV6-2 or TRBV6-3 with TRBJ2-7; 13 bases map to TRBD2. The germline CDR1 and CDR2 sequences are MNHEY and SVGEGT. V gave up 6 bases and J gave up 0 bases; unmatched junction bases: 8. The CDR3 loop spans 17 amino acids. CDR3 residues: CASRNGLAGVISYEQYF. The CDR3 nucleotides read TGTGCCAGCAGAAACGGACTAGCGGGAGTGATCTCCTACGAGCAGTACTTC.

There are many counts of this clonotype. J is TRBJ2-7 and V is TRBV6-5; 7 bases are a match to TRBD2. Unmatched junction bases numbered 2, after V lost 0 bases and J lost 3 bases. This CDR3 region has 14 residues. Germline V gene data show CDR1 as MNHEY and CDR2 as SVGAGI. In DNA form, the CDR3 reads TGTGCCAGCAGTTACTCGCCTAGCGGCTACGAGCAGTACTTC. Translation: CASSYSPSGYEQYF.